This TCR beta chain was retrieved from a study of early T cells in non-severe SARS-CoV-2 infection. Germline V gives CDR1 MNHEY, CDR2 SVGEGT. The CDR3 loop spans 16 amino acids. The V gene lost 7 bases and the J gene lost 3 bases, with 22 bases spanning the gap. Study-wide findings and caveats: Matching results from VDJdb favored anti-spike CD8 responses, leaving private and CD4 specificities undetected.

The TCR library protocol attached unique molecular identifiers to the individual cDNA molecules. TCRdb recomputed calls from the 5' RACE reads with MiXCR, one row per CDR3 protein. This table has fewer than 90,000 distinct CDR3 sequences, around 14% appearing once. This clonotype has just a few counts. Its antigen is still unknown. This chain connects TRBV6-2 or TRBV6-3 to TRBJ2-7; maybe TRBD1 (5 bases). The sequencing input was whole blood. The receptor was derived from an adult who was a healthcare worker with PCR-confirmed SARS-CoV-2 infection or an uninfected control (not recorded which). In nucleotides, the CDR3 is TGTGCCAGCAACGACAGACAGACAAGCGCCCTCTACGAGCAGTACTTC. This codes for CASNDRQTSALYEQYF.